The 13 T cell receptor beta chains given below trace back to one sample, sequenced in a study of identifying expanded T cells in peripheral blood. TCRdb's table, derived via immunoSEQ multiplex PCR, lists solely in-frame clones and lacks some. Of about 78,000 clones listed, approximately 84% are singletons. The source material was blood. These receptor sequences come from a person aged 18 to 75 in good health.

This chain joins TRBV7-9 and TRBJ2-3; tentative D call: TRBD1 (6 bases). From germline, CDR1 is SEHNR and CDR2 FQNEAQ (reference sequence). The CDR3 contains 15 residues. V was trimmed by 5 bases and J by 0 bases, leaving 12 bases between them. The CDR3: CASSRRQESTDTQYF. CDR3 nucleotides: TGTGCCAGCAGCCGGCGACAGGAGAGCACAGATACGCAGTATTTT.

The chain links TRBV6-6 to TRBJ2-7; D perhaps matches TRBD1 (6 bases). CDR1 and CDR2 (germline): MNHNY, SVGAGI (reference sequence). Deletions cut 5 bases from V and 1 base from J, with 15 bases between. The CDR3 is made up of 15 amino acids. CDR3 DNA: TGTGCCAGCAGTCGAGGCTACAGGGATTCCTACGAGCAGTACTTC. Translating it yields CASSRGYRDSYEQYF.

The chain couples TRBV7-9 to TRBJ2-1; TRBD1 matches 10 bases. Germline loops: CDR1 SEHNR, CDR2 FQNEAQ (reference sequence). This CDR3 spans 16 amino acids. Losses at the gene ends were 5 bases for V and 8 bases for J; bases not matched to a gene: 12. In DNA, the CDR3 is TGTGCCAGCAGCACCCGGGGACAGGGGCCCCAGGATGAGCAGTTCTTC. Encoded protein: CASSTRGQGPQDEQFF.

The chain carries TRBV10-3 and TRBJ2-7; TRBD2 matches at 14 bases. The V and J ends lost 3 bases and 3 bases, in that order; junction bases with no gene match: 1. Germline values: CDR1 ENHRY, CDR2 SYGVKD. The CDR3 loop spans 15 amino acids. The CDR3 DNA reads as TGTGCCATCAGTGAAGGGACTAGCGGGGGCTACGAGCAGTACTTC. Its translation: CAISEGTSGGYEQYF.

For this clone: One junction end disagrees with the germline gene, perhaps due to a read error. V is TRBV30 and J is TRBJ1-2; 10 bases line up with TRBD1. Germline V lookup: CDR1 GTSNPN, CDR2 SVGIG (reference sequence). The CDR3 is 13 amino acids. CDR3 sequence: CAWTSGTGDGYAF. Written as DNA, the CDR3 is TGTGCCTGGACCTCCGGGACAGGGGATGGCTACGCCTTC.

V is TRBV7-3 and J is TRBJ2-1; 7 bases agree with TRBD2. V was clipped by 4 bases and J by 5 bases; unmatched bases: 11. The CDR3 runs 16 residues. Germline CDR1 and CDR2: SGHTA and FQGTGA. In DNA, the CDR3 is TGTGCCAGCAGCTCTAACGGCGGGAGTAGCAACAATGAGCAGTTCTTC. Translating it yields CASSSNGGSSNNEQFF.

The CDR3 sequence is CASSSPGTDSTDTQYF. CDR3 nucleotides: TGTGCCAGCAGTTCCCCCGGGACGGATAGCACAGATACGCAGTATTTT. This sequence joins TRBV27 and TRBJ2-3; D tentatively fits TRBD1 or TRBD2 (5 bases each). Germline V gives CDR1 MNHEY, CDR2 SMNVEV (reference sequence). V was clipped by 4 bases and J by 0 bases, with 14 bases between them. This CDR3 region has 16 residues.

The DNA of the CDR3 is TGCGCCAGCAGCCTAGGGGACAGAGCTTACGAGCAGTACTTC. It specifies CASSLGDRAYEQYF. The gene calls are TRBV4-1 and TRBJ2-7, with TRBD1 matching 7 bases. Germline V gives CDR1 MGHRA, CDR2 YSYEKL. V was pared by 4 bases and J by 4 bases, with 7 bases of the junction left unmatched. This CDR3 is 14 amino acids long.

This clone was picked up one time. J is TRBJ2-1 and V is TRBV11-2; D unclear. This CDR3 has 13 residues. Looked up from germline, CDR1 is SGHAT and CDR2 is FQNNGV. The V end lost 3 bases, the J end lost 9 bases, and 12 bases lay between the germline ends. Written as DNA, the CDR3 is TGTGCCAGCAGCTTTAGCCCCTCCGGTGAGCAGTTCTTC. This gives the protein CASSFSPSGEQFF.

The chain is built from TRBV4-3 and TRBJ2-2, with D perhaps matching TRBD2 (6 bases). Germline V gene sequence: CDR1 LGHNA, CDR2 YSLEER. The length of the CDR3 is 15 residues. V was cut by 6 bases and J by 3 bases, with 14 bases left in between. The CDR3 DNA reads TGCGCCAGCAGAGCGGGCGGGGCGGACACCGGGGAGCTGTTTTTT. It specifies CASRAGGADTGELFF.

The chain joins TRBV20-1 to TRBJ1-2; 7 positions match TRBD1. Trimming took 4 bases from V and 4 from J; bases not matched to a gene: 0. This CDR3 region has 11 residues. In germline, CDR1 is DFQATT, CDR2 SNEGSKA (reference sequence). In nucleotides, the CDR3 is TGCAGTGCTACAGGGGGCTATGGCTACACCTTC. Encoded protein: CSATGGYGYTF.

V is TRBV28 and J is TRBJ2-2; no clear D gene. V was shortened by 6 bases and J by 6 bases, with 17 bases between the two germline ends. Germline V gives CDR1 MDHEN, CDR2 SYDVKM. The CDR3 totals 15 residues. The CDR3 protein is CASSPLYGFSGELFF. DNA of the CDR3: TGTGCCAGCAGCCCCCTCTATGGTTTCTCCGGGGAGCTGTTTTTT.

V usage is TRBV5-1 and J usage is TRBJ2-7, with 7 bases matching TRBD1. From germline, CDR1 is SGHRS and CDR2 YFSETQ. V lost 0 bases and J lost 2; bases outside the gene matches: 2. The CDR3 has 14 amino acids. The CDR3 DNA reads TGCGCCAGCAGCTTGGGGACAGGAGCCTACGAGCAGTACTTC. This gives the protein CASSLGTGAYEQYF.